The clone carrying this T cell receptor beta chain was picked up one time. Its specificity is not known. In patients aged 18 to 65, hyperthyroidism was newly diagnosed, with duration under 2 months. In making diagnoses, clinical symptoms, serum thyroxine and TRAb, thyroid ultrasound and orbital computed tomography were all used. Amplified TCR beta CDR3 regions came from RNA transcripts. The HTBI set primed first-round TCR CDR3 RT-PCR. TCRdb ran MiXCR on the multiplex PCR reads and lists one entry per CDR3 protein. The sample has about 720,000 distinct CDR3 sequences, less than 20% seen once. This sample is drawn from a study of T cells in Graves' hyperthyroidism and ophthalmopathy. The germline gives CDR1 SGHTA, CDR2 FQGNSA. Trimming removed 10 bases at V and 0 bases at J, with 16 bases between. The length of the CDR3 is 14 residues. Study findings and constraints: Most clonotypes expanded in the thyroid (above 0.001) were also present in blood.

Source material: blood. This receptor was obtained from a young man with Graves' hyperthyroidism. The chain has TRBV7-2 and TRBJ2-7, with TRBD2 as a possible D gene (6 bases). The CDR3 coding sequence is TGTGCCAACTCTTTCGGGGGAGGCTCCTACGAGCAGTACTTC. As protein: CANSFGGGSYEQYF.